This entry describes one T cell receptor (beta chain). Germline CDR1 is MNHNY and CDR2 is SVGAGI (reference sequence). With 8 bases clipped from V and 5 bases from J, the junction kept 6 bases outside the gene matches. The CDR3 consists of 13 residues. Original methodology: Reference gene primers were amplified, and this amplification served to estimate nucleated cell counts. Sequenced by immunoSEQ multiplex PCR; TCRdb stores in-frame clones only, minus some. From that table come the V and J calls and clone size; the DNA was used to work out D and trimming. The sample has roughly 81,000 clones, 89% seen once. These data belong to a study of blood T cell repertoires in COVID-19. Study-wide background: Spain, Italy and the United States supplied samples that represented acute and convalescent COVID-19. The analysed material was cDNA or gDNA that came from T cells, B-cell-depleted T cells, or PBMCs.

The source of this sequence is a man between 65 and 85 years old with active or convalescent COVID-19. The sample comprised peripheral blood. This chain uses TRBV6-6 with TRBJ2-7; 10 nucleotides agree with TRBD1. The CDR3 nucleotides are TGTGCCAGCCAAGAGACAGGGGGCGACGAGCAGTACTTC. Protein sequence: CASQETGGDEQYF.